These 27 T cell receptor beta chains were all obtained from the same sample, sequenced in a study of human T cells and chemical hapten exposure. TCRdb reprocessed the RACE reads with MiXCR, giving one entry per CDR3 protein. The table shows approximately 350,000 distinct CDR3 sequences, with under 6.5% occurring only once. As to time point: patch test 2, 6 weeks after DPC sensitization. Treatment indicated: therapeutic diphenylcyclopropenone sensitization with weekly scalp DPC. Sequenced material: whole blood, taken in connection with sensitization to the hapten diphenylcyclopropenone (DPC). The source is a woman between 18 and 29 years old with alopecia areata. Some clones in this sample may be carry-over from other donors' samples.

The chain recombines TRBV6-5 with TRBJ2-1; 8 nucleotides agree with TRBD1. Germline values: CDR1 MNHEY, CDR2 SVGAGI. The CDR3 consists of 17 residues. The V segment lost 4 bases and the J segment 0 bases; nucleotides outside the gene matches: 8. As DNA, the CDR3 is TGTGCCAGCAGTTCACCGAACAGGGGGTCCTCCTACAATGAGCAGTTCTTC. This translates into CASSSPNRGSSYNEQFF.

The V gene is TRBV7-8, the J gene TRBJ2-3; TRBD2 matches 8 bases. Trimming took 4 bases from V and 3 from J; bases not matched to a gene: 9. The CDR3 consists of 16 residues. CDR1 and CDR2 from the germline V gene are SGHVS and FQNEAQ. The CDR3 nucleotides are TGTGCCAGCAGCTCCCCATGGCGGGGGGCAACAGATACGCAGTATTTT. Translation gives CASSSPWRGATDTQYF.

The V and J genes are TRBV6-5 and TRBJ1-3; D is ambiguous. Germline V gene lookup returns CDR1 MNHEY and CDR2 SVGAGI. Trimming left V 0 bases short and J 5 bases short, with 14 bases between. The length of the CDR3 is 16 residues. The CDR3 sequence: CASSYSTGSIRNTIYF. CDR3 nucleotides: TGTGCCAGCAGTTACTCGACGGGGAGCATCCGAAACACCATATATTTT.

This clonotype was found many times. The gene calls are TRBV11-1 and TRBJ2-5, with 7 bases fitting TRBD1. Unmatched junction bases numbered 11, after V lost 8 bases and J lost 2 bases. This CDR3 spans 15 amino acids. Germline-derived CDR1 and CDR2 are SGHAT and FQDESV (reference sequence). This CDR3 reads CASSEDGRGQETQYF. In DNA, the CDR3 is TGTGCCAGCTCCGAGGACGGCAGGGGGCAAGAGACCCAGTACTTC.

This clonotype was observed many times. The DNA is omitted, as the CDR3 cannot be located on it reliably, and the CDR3 follows TCRdb's listing. The chain uses TRBV7-5 and TRBJ2-3; the table's D gene call, TRBD1, was not cross checked with the DNA. TRBV7-5 is labeled a pseudogene. The CDR3 is made up of 18 amino acids, end residues included. CDR3 in amino acids: CISVPEALGWAFTDTQYF.

The CDR3 region has the DNA TGTGCCAGCAGTGAACCAACCCAGGGGGATACGCAGTATTTT. This gives the protein CASSEPTQGDTQYF. This chain links TRBV25-1 with TRBJ2-3; a possible D gene is TRBD1 (6 bases). V shed 2 bases and J shed 6 bases, with 12 bases lying between them. CDR1 is MGHDK and CDR2 is SYGVNS in the germline V gene. CDR3 length: 14 residues.

This clonotype was counted ten times or more. The chain recombines TRBV6-4 with TRBJ1-1; D unresolved. V was trimmed by 2 bases and J by 1 base, leaving 5 bases between them. The germline V gene encodes CDR1 MRHNA and CDR2 SNTAGT. The CDR3 length is 13 residues. In DNA form, the CDR3 reads TGTGCCAGCAGTGACCAGCCGAACACTGAAGCTTTCTTT. Its protein product is CASSDQPNTEAFF.

This clonotype was detected ten times or more. The J gene is TRBJ2-3, the V gene TRBV7-2; D gene uncertain. Germline lookup yields CDR1 SGHTA and CDR2 FQGNSA. Between the trimmed V and J ends, which lost 3 bases and 2 bases, there was a span of 9 bases. The CDR3 consists of 14 residues. The chain's CDR3 is CASSFGPLTDTQYF. DNA of the CDR3: TGTGCCAGCAGCTTTGGGCCCCTCACAGATACGCAGTATTTT.

The CDR3 region has the DNA TGTGCCAGCAGACGCTTTACGAGCGACCTTAGCACAGATACGCAGTATTTT. It codes for CASRRFTSDLSTDTQYF. The V call is TRBV6-5, the J call TRBJ2-3; the D is unclear. Trimming shortened V by 6 bases and J by 0 bases, and 19 bases separated the two germline ends. The CDR3 has 17 amino acids. The V gene's germline CDR1 is MNHEY and CDR2 SVGAGI.

The chain joins TRBV28 to TRBJ2-7; no firm D call. The germline CDR1 and CDR2 sequences are MDHEN and SYDVKM. CDR3 length: 12 residues. V was cut by 5 bases and J by 3 bases, with 8 bases left in between. CDR3 sequence (DNA): TGTGCCAGCAGTCGGGTGGGCTACGAGCAGTACTTC. Translated, it gives CASSRVGYEQYF.

The V and J genes are TRBV14 and TRBJ2-3; D may be TRBD2 (5 bases). The V gene lost 2 bases and the J gene lost 6 bases, with 15 bases spanning the gap. The CDR3 has 15 amino acids. Germline V gives CDR1 SGHDN, CDR2 FVKESK. In DNA, the CDR3 is TGTGCCAGCAGCCAACGTAGGGAGACACCCGATACGCAGTATTTT. Its translation: CASSQRRETPDTQYF. Full variable domain (remainder filled in from reference TRBV14 and TRBJ2-3): EAGVTQFPSHSVIEKGQTVTLRCDPISGHDNLYWYRRVMGKEIKFLLHFVKESKQDESGMPNNRFLAERTGGTYSTLKVQPAELEDSGVYFCASSQRRETPDTQYFGPGTRLTVL.

The chain uses TRBV7-2 and TRBJ2-3, with 7 bases fitting TRBD2. Germline V CDR1 and CDR2: SGHTA, FQGNSA. The V segment lost 3 bases and the J segment 3 bases; nucleotides outside the gene matches: 3. The CDR3 covers 14 residues. CDR3 sequence: CASSFVGGTDTQYF. CDR3 bases: TGTGCCAGCAGCTTTGTGGGGGGGACAGATACGCAGTATTTT.

This clonotype was found a few times. This may be a read error, as it is one base from a much larger clone. V is TRBV6-6 and J is TRBJ2-3; no reliable D call. The V gene's germline CDR1 is MNHNY and CDR2 SVGAGI (reference sequence). V lost 6 bases and J lost 2, with 3 bases in between. There are 11 residues in the CDR3. In nucleotides, the CDR3 is TGTGCCAGCAGGTTCACAGATACGCAGTATTTT. Translating it yields CASRFTDTQYF.

This clonotype was detected many times. The chain couples TRBV6-5 to TRBJ2-5; D not resolved. V was shortened by 5 bases and J by 9 bases, with 10 bases between the two germline ends. Germline V gene lookup returns CDR1 MNHEY and CDR2 SVGAGI. The length of the CDR3 is 11 residues. CDR3 sequence (DNA): TGTGCCAGCAGTGGGGTAGGGCCCCAGTACTTC. It is translated as CASSGVGPQYF.

V and J are TRBV4-3 and TRBJ1-1; possibly TRBD1 for D (6 bases). Per germline, CDR1 LGHNA and CDR2 YSLEER. V lost 1 base and J 3 bases, leaving 12 bases between the germline ends. CDR3 length: 15 residues. The CDR3 bases are TGCGCCAGCAGCCAAGTGAACAGGGTAGACACTGAAGCTTTCTTT. This encodes CASSQVNRVDTEAFF.

In this sample, this clonotype turned up a few times. The chain couples TRBV27 to TRBJ1-1; D is undetermined. Trimming took off 3 bases at V and 4 bases at J, with 15 bases between the two ends. This CDR3 has 15 residues. CDR1 and CDR2 from the germline V gene are MNHEY and SMNVEV (reference sequence). The DNA of the CDR3 is TGTGCCAGCAGTTTTTTATCCCCGGTAACCACTGAAGCTTTCTTT. Translation gives CASSFLSPVTTEAFF.

A few counts support this clonotype. The rearrangement uses TRBV3-1 and TRBJ2-2; D uncertain. CDR3 length equals 13 residues. CDR1 is LGHDT, CDR2 YNNKEL, per germline (reference sequence). Trimming removed 1 base at V and 1 base at J, with 1 base between. CDR3 coding DNA: TGTGCCAGCAGCCAAGTGAACACCGGGGAGCTGTTTTTT. Protein product: CASSQVNTGELFF. Using reference TRBV3-1 and TRBJ2-2 for the parts outside the CDR3, the full variable domain is DTAVSQTPKYLVTQMGNDKSIKCEQNLGHDTMYWYKQDSKKFLKIMFSYNNKELIINETVPNRFSPKSPDKAHLNLHINSLELGDSAVYFCASSQVNTGELFFGEGSRLTVL.

The sample holds a few counts of this clonotype. The chain recombines TRBV6-5 with TRBJ2-5; 10 bases fit TRBD2. The CDR3 is made up of 15 amino acids. J lost 4 bases, V lost 5 bases, and 7 bases had no gene match. The V gene's germline CDR1 is MNHEY and CDR2 SVGAGI. CDR3 loop: CASSTRTSGRETQYF. CDR3 in DNA: TGTGCCAGCAGTACCCGGACTAGCGGCAGAGAGACCCAGTACTTC.

This clonotype was counted a few times. The chain carries TRBV2 and TRBJ2-3; D is possibly TRBD2 (6 bases). This CDR3 has 16 amino acids. CDR1 is SNHLY, CDR2 FYNNEI, per germline. Trimming removed 5 bases from V and 0 bases from J, with 15 bases in between. The CDR3 spells CASSTGVAASTDTQYF. CDR3 sequence (DNA): TGTGCCAGCAGTACGGGAGTAGCGGCGAGCACAGATACGCAGTATTTT.

This clonotype was seen ten or more times. V usage is TRBV11-2 and J usage is TRBJ2-3, with D perhaps TRBD2 (6 bases). The CDR3 covers 15 residues. V dropped 5 bases and J dropped 5 bases, with 17 bases sitting between them. Germline assignment: CDR1 SGHAT and CDR2 FQNNGV. This chain's CDR3 is CASSPNSYGGDTQYF. CDR3 sequence (DNA): TGTGCCAGCAGCCCAAACTCTTACGGGGGAGATACGCAGTATTTT.

The genes are TRBV2 and TRBJ2-5; 7 bases agree with TRBD1. V shed 6 bases and J 7 bases; nucleotides not matched to a gene: 8. CDR1 is SNHLY and CDR2 is FYNNEI in the germline V gene. This CDR3 has 13 amino acids. CDR3 protein: CASSMDRLGTQYF. The CDR3 DNA reads as TGTGCCAGCAGCATGGACAGGTTGGGGACCCAGTACTTC.

This clonotype occurred many times. The chain combines TRBV18 with TRBJ2-7; TRBD2 matches at 11 bases. The CDR3 runs to 16 residues. Germline V CDR1 and CDR2: KGHSH, LQKENI. Germline trimming cut 1 base from V and 0 bases from J; bases unmatched to any gene: 2. The CDR3 spells CASSPLGLADSYEQYF. CDR3 nucleotide sequence: TGTGCCAGCTCACCACTGGGACTAGCGGACTCCTACGAGCAGTACTTC.

The chain is built from TRBV10-3 and TRBJ1-6; TRBD1 might be the D (6 bases). Trimming removed 0 bases from V and 6 bases from J, with 12 bases in between. This CDR3 spans 16 amino acids. The germline V gene encodes CDR1 ENHRY and CDR2 SYGVKD. This CDR3 reads CAISESGGGGNSPLHF. The CDR3 DNA reads TGTGCCATCAGTGAGTCAGGAGGGGGTGGTAATTCACCCCTCCACTTT.

The CDR3 sequence is CASSPGQNRETQYF. DNA of the CDR3: TGCGCCAGCAGCCCGGGACAGAATAGAGAGACCCAGTACTTC. The rearrangement joins TRBV5-1 to TRBJ2-5, with 7 bases identical to TRBD1. This CDR3 comprises 14 residues. Looked up from germline, CDR1 is SGHRS and CDR2 is YFSETQ. After removal of 4 bases from V and 4 bases from J, the junction contained 7 bases not matched to a gene.

The CDR3: CASRREGEGEQYF. The CDR3 DNA reads TGTGCCAGCAGACGAGAGGGGGAAGGCGAGCAGTACTTC. The genes are TRBV3-1 and TRBJ2-7, with a tentative D call TRBD1 (6 bases). The germline V gene encodes CDR1 LGHDT and CDR2 YNNKEL (reference sequence). The CDR3 runs 13 residues. With 6 bases removed from V and 6 bases from J, the gap between germline ends came to 15 bases.

The chain couples TRBV7-2 to TRBJ2-7, with D perhaps matching TRBD1 (6 bases). Germline CDR1 and CDR2: SGHTA and FQGNSA. This CDR3 is built from 12 residues. Trimming cost V 6 bases and J 12 bases, with 18 bases left between them. The CDR3 protein is CASSFDRSYPYF. The CDR3 DNA reads as TGTGCCAGCAGTTTCGACAGGTCCTACCCGTACTTC.

This clonotype was detected many times. The chain couples TRBV28 to TRBJ2-7; TRBD1 aligns across 8 bases. The trim removed 5 bases at V and 5 bases at J, leaving 8 bases unmatched. CDR1 MDHEN and CDR2 SYDVKM come from the germline V gene. This CDR3 has 14 amino acids. Written as DNA, the CDR3 is TGTGCCAGCAGTCTGGTGCAGGGGGCCAACGAGCAGTACTTC. Its protein product is CASSLVQGANEQYF.